These T cell receptor beta chains were read from a single sample in a study of T-cell reconstitution after alpha-beta-depleted transplantation in children. TCRdb recomputed calls from the PCR reads with MiXCR, one row per CDR3 protein. This sample yields about 1,000,000 distinct CDR3 sequences, of which roughly 29% are seen a single time; around 30% belongs to the top ten. The source was PBMCs, mostly from graft donor cells, collected 360 days after TCRalphabeta/CD19-depleted stem cell transplant. The receptor source for this set is a boy younger than two who had a stem cell transplant for SCID, so the T cells may come from the graft donor. The CDR3 runs from the conserved cysteine through the conserved F or W. The order of the fields is J gene, V gene, D gene, clone size, CDR3 DNA, CDR3 protein. D genes are given only for firm matches. Only part of the rows carry a size: once, few, many, or a class if the clone is expanded.

>TRBJ1-1|TRBV6-1|TRBD1|-
TGTGCCAGCAGTCCGTGGACAGGGGTAACGAACACTGAAGCTTTCTTT
CASSPWTGVTNTEAFF
>TRBJ2-7|TRBV19|TRBD2|few
TGTGCCAGTACCGCTAGCGGGGAGTCCTACGAGCAGTACTTC
CASTASGESYEQYF
>TRBJ2-6|TRBV4-1|TRBD1|many
TGCGCCAGCAGCCAAGTGGGACAGGGTGCTGGGGCCAACGTCCTGACTTTC
CASSQVGQGAGANVLTF
>TRBJ2-3|TRBV15|-|many
TGTGCCACCAGGGAGGACAGCAGCACAGATACGCAGTATTTT
CATREDSSTDTQYF
>TRBJ2-5|TRBV29-1|-|-
TGCAGCGTTCAGGACTCCCTTTGGGAGACCCAGTACTTC
CSVQDSLWETQYF
>TRBJ1-4|TRBV30|TRBD1|-
TGTGCCTGGAGCAGGGGGTATGAAAAACTGTTTTTT
CAWSRGYEKLFF
>TRBJ2-3|TRBV29-1|-|few
TGCAGCGTTGACGCGGATACGCAGTATTTT
CSVDADTQYF
>TRBJ2-7|TRBV10-2|-|few
TGCGCCAGCAGTGAACTCGTACCGGCCTACTACGAGCAGTACTTC
CASSELVPAYYEQYF
>TRBJ1-2|TRBV24-1|-|few
TGTGCCACCGAGGGACCAGGGGACTATGGCTACACCTTC
CATEGPGDYGYTF
>TRBJ1-5|TRBV15|-|few
TGTGCCACCAGCAGAGAGCTCGGGTATAGCAATCAGCCCCAGCATTTT
CATSRELGYSNQPQHF
>TRBJ2-7|TRBV18|TRBD1|few
TGTGCCAGCTCACCCGAACGGCGGGACAGGGGCATCTACGAGCAGTACTTC
CASSPERRDRGIYEQYF
>TRBJ2-1|TRBV4-1|TRBD2|few
TGCGCCAGCAGCCAAGATAAACTAGCGGGGGCCACCAATGAGCAGTTCTTC
CASSQDKLAGATNEQFF
>TRBJ2-7|TRBV5-1|-|-
TGCGCCAGCAGCTTGGCCCCCAGGGACCTCGAGCAGTACTTC
CASSLAPRDLEQYF
>TRBJ2-5|TRBV20-1|TRBD2|few
TGCAGTGCTAGTGTGCGGGGGGTGTCGGAGACCCAGTACTTC
CSASVRGVSETQYF
>TRBJ1-1|TRBV20-1|TRBD1|many
TGCAGTGCCATTGACAGGGCAATGAACACTGAAGCTTTCTTT
CSAIDRAMNTEAFF
>TRBJ1-2|TRBV29-1|-|-
TGCAGCGTTCCTAGAGGGACTGGGACACATGGCTATGGCTACACCTTC
CSVPRGTGTHGYGYTF
>TRBJ1-1|TRBV29-1|-|-
TGCAGCGTTTCTCGCGGCACTGAAGCTTTCTTT
CSVSRGTEAFF
>TRBJ2-7|TRBV5-1|-|-
TGCGCCAGCAGCTTGGGCTCATGGCACGAGCAGTACTTC
CASSLGSWHEQYF
>TRBJ2-1|TRBV11-2|-|-
TGTGCCAGCAGCTTACCCCCCTACAATGAGCAGTTCTTC
CASSLPPYNEQFF
>TRBJ2-6|TRBV7-2|-|-
TGTGCCAGCAGCAGATTCAGGGAGCCTGGGGCCAACGTCCTGACTTTC
CASSRFREPGANVLTF
>TRBJ2-3|TRBV20-1|-|few
TGCAGTGCTCACCGGCCCCCAAGGCAAGATACGCAGTATTTT
CSAHRPPRQDTQYF
>TRBJ2-2|TRBV5-1|TRBD2|few
TGCGCCAGCAGCCCTACTAGCGGGCACACCGGGGAGCTGTTTTTT
CASSPTSGHTGELFF
>TRBJ1-1|TRBV20-1|-|few
TGCAGTGCTAGAGGGGGCCCTATGAACACTGAAGCTTTCTTT
CSARGGPMNTEAFF
>TRBJ1-2|TRBV28|-|few
TGTGCCAGCAGTCCCGATAAGGGACGGAACACCTTC
CASSPDKGRNTF
>TRBJ2-7|TRBV20-1|TRBD2|-
TGCAGTGCGAGACTAGCGGGGGCGATCTCCTACGAGCAGTACTTC
CSARLAGAISYEQYF
>TRBJ1-5|TRBV2|-|few
TGTGCCAGCAATTCCGGGACATCTAATAGCAATCAGCCCCAGCATTTT
CASNSGTSNSNQPQHF
>TRBJ2-3|TRBV19|-|-
TGTGCCAGTAGTACTGGCGGGGTCACAGATACGCAGTATTTT
CASSTGGVTDTQYF
>TRBJ1-5|TRBV4-1|-|-
TGCGCCAGCAGCCATAGGCAGGGAGAACGCCAGCCCCAGCATTTT
CASSHRQGERQPQHF
>TRBJ1-1|TRBV13|TRBD1|-
TGTGCCAGCAGCTCAGGGGGATTTAACACTGAAGCTTTCTTT
CASSSGGFNTEAFF
>TRBJ2-7|TRBV20-1|-|once
TGCAGTGCTAGAGTATCGGTCCAGGGCCGGGCCTACGAGCAGTACTTC
CSARVSVQGRAYEQYF
>TRBJ2-7|TRBV5-1|TRBD1|few
TGCGCCAGCAGCTCGGGACAGGGCTGGGCGGACGAGCAGTACTTC
CASSSGQGWADEQYF
>TRBJ2-1|TRBV12-3/TRBV12-4|-|many
TGTGCCAGCAACCGAGGGCCCTCGATGGCCCACAATGAGCAGTTCTTC
CASNRGPSMAHNEQFF
>TRBJ1-5|TRBV29-1|TRBD1|-
TGCAGCGCCGGGACAGCTAGCAATCAGCCCCAGCATTTT
CSAGTASNQPQHF
>TRBJ2-1|TRBV25-1|-|few
TGTGCCAGCAGTGACGGGACTTACAATGAGCAGTTCTTC
CASSDGTYNEQFF
>TRBJ2-2|TRBV9|-|-
TGTGCCAGCAGCGTATTCGCCGGGGGAACCAACACCGGGGAGCTGTTTTTT
CASSVFAGGTNTGELFF
>TRBJ1-5|TRBV7-2|TRBD1|-
TGTGCCAGCAGCTCGGGGGACAGGGGCAGGCCCCAGCATTTT
CASSSGDRGRPQHF
>TRBJ2-5|TRBV9|TRBD1|-
TGTGCCAGCAGCTCCTCCGGGACAGGGTACCAAGAGACCCAGTACTTC
CASSSSGTGYQETQYF
>TRBJ2-1|TRBV19|-|-
TGTGCCAGTAGTCTAAGGTCGCACAATGAGCAGTTCTTC
CASSLRSHNEQFF
>TRBJ2-1|TRBV5-1|TRBD1|-
TGCGCCAGCAGCTTCTGGGACAGGGCTGGCAATGAGCAGTTCTTC
CASSFWDRAGNEQFF
>TRBJ1-1|TRBV6-5|-|few
TGTGCCAGCAGTTACTCGAAAGAGTTCATGAACACTGAAGCTTTCTTT
CASSYSKEFMNTEAFF
>TRBJ2-1|TRBV18|TRBD2|once
TGTGCCAGCTCACCGGTGGGAGGGGCAAACAATGAGCAGTTCTTC
CASSPVGGANNEQFF
>TRBJ1-2|TRBV4-3|-|-
TGCGCCAGCAGCCCCCGGGGAGGGGGGCCCTATGGCTACACCTTC
CASSPRGGGPYGYTF
>TRBJ2-2|TRBV29-1|TRBD2|-
TGCAGCGTTGAAGATTTACGGAGCGGGGGGGCCCCCGGGGAGCTGTTTTTT
CSVEDLRSGGAPGELFF
>TRBJ2-2|TRBV7-9|-|many
TGTGCCAGCAGCTTCATGCGGACCACGAACACCGGGGAGCTGTTTTTT
CASSFMRTTNTGELFF
>TRBJ1-1|TRBV7-9|TRBD1|few
TGTGCCAGCAGCCAGATACAGGGGGCGATCGACACTGAAGCTTTCTTT
CASSQIQGAIDTEAFF
>TRBJ2-7|TRBV15|-|-
TGTGCCACCAGCAGAGATCAGATAGCACCGGTCTACGAGCAGTACTTC
CATSRDQIAPVYEQYF
>TRBJ2-7|TRBV6-6|-|-
TGTGCCAGCAGTTACGCGTCCTCGGGTGAGCAGTACTTC
CASSYASSGEQYF
>TRBJ2-7|TRBV4-1|-|few
TGCGCCAGCAGCCAAGGATATCCAGGCGCCTACGAGCAGTACTTC
CASSQGYPGAYEQYF